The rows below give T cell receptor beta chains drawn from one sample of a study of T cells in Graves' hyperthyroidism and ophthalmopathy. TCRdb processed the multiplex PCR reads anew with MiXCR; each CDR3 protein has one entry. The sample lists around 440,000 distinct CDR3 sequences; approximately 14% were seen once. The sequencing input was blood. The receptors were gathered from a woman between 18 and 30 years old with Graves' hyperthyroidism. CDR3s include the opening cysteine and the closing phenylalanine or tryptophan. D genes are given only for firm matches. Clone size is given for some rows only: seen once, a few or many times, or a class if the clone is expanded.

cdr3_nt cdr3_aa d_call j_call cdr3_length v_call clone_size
TGCAGTGCTAGAAAGAGCAGGGAAGGTTCACCCCTCCACTTT CSARKSREGSPLHF NA TRBJ1-6 14 TRBV20-1 NA
TGTGCCAGCCGACTAGCGTTGTTTCAAGAGACCCAGTACTTC CASRLALFQETQYF TRBD2 TRBJ2-5 14 TRBV12-3/TRBV12-4 many
TGTGCCAGCAGTGGTAGCGGGGGCTCCTACAATGAGCAGTTCTTC CASSGSGGSYNEQFF TRBD2 TRBJ2-1 15 TRBV12-3/TRBV12-4 many
TGTGCCTGGAGGGTCCTAGGGCGTGGGGGCTACACCTTC CAWRVLGRGGYTF NA TRBJ1-2 13 TRBV30 few
TGTGCCAGCAGCTTATACTCGGGCCAAAGCTCCTACGAGCAGTACTTC CASSLYSGQSSYEQYF NA TRBJ2-7 16 TRBV7-8 many
TGTGCCAGCAGCCCGGACCATAGCAATCAGCCCCAGCATTTT CASSPDHSNQPQHF NA TRBJ1-5 14 TRBV27 many
TGCAGTGCTCAATACACCGGGGAGCTGTTTTTT CSAQYTGELFF NA TRBJ2-2 11 TRBV20-1 few
TGCAGCGTTACTGGGACAGCTGAGGATGGGGAGCTGTTTTTT CSVTGTAEDGELFF TRBD1 TRBJ2-2 14 TRBV29-1 many
TGTGCCAGCAGTTTACGGGGATTTAGGATTGAAAAACTGTTTTTT CASSLRGFRIEKLFF NA TRBJ1-4 15 TRBV27 many
TGCAGTGCTATCCCAGACAGGGTCGATGGCTACACCTTC CSAIPDRVDGYTF TRBD1 TRBJ1-2 13 TRBV20-1 many
TGTGCCAGCAGCTCCCTAACGACAGGGCCCGCTGGGGCCAACGTCCTGACTTTC CASSSLTTGPAGANVLTF TRBD1 TRBJ2-6 18 TRBV28 few
TGTGCCAGCAGTTTGGGCGAAGGGGCGCCCAACGAGCAGTACTTC CASSLGEGAPNEQYF NA TRBJ2-7 15 TRBV12-3/TRBV12-4 many
TGCAGTGCTTCTCAGGGGGGAGTCACTGAAGCTTTCTTT CSASQGGVTEAFF TRBD1 TRBJ1-1 13 TRBV20-1 NA
TGTGCCAGTAGTCAGATCAGGAACACTGAAGCTTTCTTT CASSQIRNTEAFF NA TRBJ1-1 13 TRBV19 few
TGCGCCAGCAGCTTGGAGCAGGGCGCTAATTCACCCCTCCACTTT CASSLEQGANSPLHF NA TRBJ1-6 15 TRBV5-1 few
TGTGCCAGCAGCCAAGATTTTAGGGGTGGCTACACCTTC CASSQDFRGGYTF NA TRBJ1-2 13 TRBV3-1 NA
TGTGCCAGCAATATGCTCGACACGAACGCTGAAGCTTTCTTT CASNMLDTNAEAFF NA TRBJ1-1 14 TRBV6-1 many
TGTGCCAGCAGTGTGGACCTTTCTGGCAATGAGCAGTTCTTC CASSVDLSGNEQFF NA TRBJ2-1 14 TRBV27 many
TGTGCCAGCAGTCGCTATCCTCTAGCGGGAGTGGCCAACGAGCAGTACTTC CASSRYPLAGVANEQYF TRBD2 TRBJ2-7 17 TRBV6-2/TRBV6-3 NA
TGTGCCAGCAGTGGCCCCGGACAGGGAATCACTGAAGCTTTCTTT CASSGPGQGITEAFF TRBD1 TRBJ1-1 15 TRBV2 many
TGTGCCAGCAACCCTTCCCCGGGACAGGGGGGCGATGAGCAGTTCTTC CASNPSPGQGGDEQFF TRBD1 TRBJ2-1 16 TRBV5-5 many
TGTGCCAGCAGTCCCGGGACAGGGGGTTTTGGCTACACCTTC CASSPGTGGFGYTF TRBD1 TRBJ1-2 14 TRBV6-1 many
TGTGCCACCAGCAGAGCGCGGGGGCCCCAAGAGACCCAGTACTTC CATSRARGPQETQYF NA TRBJ2-5 15 TRBV15 many
TGTGCCAGCAGTAAAGGGAGGGCGCCGGACACTGAAGCTTTCTTT CASSKGRAPDTEAFF NA TRBJ1-1 15 TRBV27 many
TGTGCCAGCAGTGATAAGCGGGGGGGCGCAGAGACCCAGTACTTC CASSDKRGGAETQYF TRBD2 TRBJ2-5 15 TRBV6-1 many
TGTGCCAGCAGGGGACAGGGAAGTGGTGAAAAACTGTTTTTT CASRGQGSGEKLFF TRBD1 TRBJ1-4 14 TRBV27 NA
TGTGCCAGCAGCTTTGGGACTAGCGGGACCCACTTC CASSFGTSGTHF TRBD2 TRBJ2-5 12 TRBV13 NA
TGCGCCAGCAGTGGGTATAACAGGGGAGAGGACGAGCAGTACTTC CASSGYNRGEDEQYF TRBD1 TRBJ2-7 15 TRBV10-2 many
TGTGCCACCAGTGACCCCGGGTCCCCTCGAGGCACAGATACGCAGTATTTT CATSDPGSPRGTDTQYF NA TRBJ2-3 17 TRBV24-1 many
TGCGCCAGCAGCTTGGTGGGGATTGGCTACGAGCAGTACTTC CASSLVGIGYEQYF NA TRBJ2-7 14 TRBV5-1 many
TGTGCCAGTAGTGGGCGGGAGGGCCGGGAGACCCAGTACTTC CASSGREGRETQYF TRBD2 TRBJ2-5 14 TRBV19 few
TGCGCCAGCAGCGGGGGACAGGGCCACTATGGCTACACCTTC CASSGGQGHYGYTF TRBD1 TRBJ1-2 14 TRBV5-1 many
TGTGCCAGCAGCCAAGAACCGGGGTTCCATCAGCCCCAGCATTTT CASSQEPGFHQPQHF NA TRBJ1-5 15 TRBV3-1 many
TGTGCCAGCAGTGGCCCCGGGACAGGGGGCGCGTTACGCCAGGAGACCCAGTACTTC CASSGPGTGGALRQETQYF TRBD1 TRBJ2-5 19 TRBV6-2/TRBV6-3 NA
TGTGCCTGGAGTGCGGGCGGGGGTCATGGCTACACCTTC CAWSAGGGHGYTF NA TRBJ1-2 13 TRBV30 many
TGTGCCAGCTTGCAGGTTCCCTCCCAAGAGACCCAGTACTTC CASLQVPSQETQYF NA TRBJ2-5 14 TRBV18 many
TGCGCCAGCAGCCAAGTAGCGGCTAGCGGGGGGTATTACAATGAGCAGTTCTTC CASSQVAASGGYYNEQFF TRBD2 TRBJ2-1 18 TRBV4-1 few
TGTGCCAGCAGTGAAAAGGGGGGGTTTGGTACAGATACGCAGTATTTT CASSEKGGFGTDTQYF NA TRBJ2-3 16 TRBV2 many
TGTGCCAGCAGTACAGGGGGATCAACTAATGAAAAACTGTTTTTT CASSTGGSTNEKLFF TRBD1 TRBJ1-4 15 TRBV12-3/TRBV12-4 many
TGTGCCAGCAGGGCGGGAGTGAGCACAGATACGCAGTATTTT CASRAGVSTDTQYF TRBD2 TRBJ2-3 14 TRBV6-1 many
TGTGCCAGCAGGCGGGGGACAGGGGGCGGCTATGGCTACACCTTC CASRRGTGGGYGYTF TRBD1 TRBJ1-2 15 TRBV28 NA
TGTGCCAGCAGCTTAGTCTTAGCGGGAGGGCGTCCCACCGGGGAGCTGTTTTTT CASSLVLAGGRPTGELFF TRBD2 TRBJ2-2 18 TRBV7-2 many
TGTGCCAGCACACTGGCCCCGGGACAGAGGGGTTCTAACTATGGCTACACCTTC CASTLAPGQRGSNYGYTF TRBD1 TRBJ1-2 18 TRBV6-1 many
TGTGCCAGCAGTGAAGAAGTAGCGGGTTATCAAGAGACCCAGTACTTC CASSEEVAGYQETQYF TRBD2 TRBJ2-5 16 TRBV6-1 many
TGTGCCAGCAGCTTAGTCGGGCTCGATACGCAGTATTTT CASSLVGLDTQYF NA TRBJ2-3 13 TRBV7-2 many
TGCAGTGCTAGAGATACTAGCGGGAGTCTCCACGAGCAGTACTTC CSARDTSGSLHEQYF TRBD2 TRBJ2-7 15 TRBV20-1 NA
TGTGCCAGCAGTGGGGGTCAGACAGGGGCCGCAGTCTACGAGCAGTACTTC CASSGGQTGAAVYEQYF TRBD1 TRBJ2-7 17 TRBV25-1 few
TGTGCCAGCAGCTTAGGTACCCGGGGATGGGATCAGCCCCAGCATTTT CASSLGTRGWDQPQHF NA TRBJ1-5 16 TRBV7-2 many
TGTGCCAGCAGCCCCCCAGGTGCAACCGCCTATGGCTACACCTTC CASSPPGATAYGYTF NA TRBJ1-2 15 TRBV5-8 many
TGTGCCAGCAGAGCCCGGGGGGACAATGAGCAGTTCTTC CASRARGDNEQFF TRBD2 TRBJ2-1 13 TRBV5-4 NA
TGCAGTGCTAGCGACAGCGGGAGCCACGAGCAGTACTTC CSASDSGSHEQYF TRBD2 TRBJ2-7 13 TRBV20-1 many
TGTGCCAGCAGTCCGAACTGGGGGGGGTACCAAGAGACCCAGTACTTC CASSPNWGGYQETQYF TRBD2 TRBJ2-5 16 TRBV27 many
TGCAGTGCCCTCGGGGGGGGGACTCGGAATGAGCAGTTCTTC CSALGGGTRNEQFF TRBD2 TRBJ2-1 14 TRBV20-1 NA
TGTGCCAGCAGCCCGTACAGGGGAAGCAATCAGCCCCAGCATTTT CASSPYRGSNQPQHF TRBD1 TRBJ1-5 15 TRBV3-1 many
TGTGCCAGCAGCTCAACAACACAGCCATATTCACCCCTCCACTTT CASSSTTQPYSPLHF NA TRBJ1-6 15 TRBV7-9 few
TGTGCCATCGCTTCGGACAGGGCTACAGATACGCAGTATTTT CAIASDRATDTQYF TRBD1 TRBJ2-3 14 TRBV6-1 NA
TGCAGTGCTAGTTTTGGAGGGGCGGGGACAGATACGCAGTATTTT CSASFGGAGTDTQYF NA TRBJ2-3 15 TRBV20-1 many
TGTGCCAGCAGCTTGGGAGACGCGGGGGTTTATGAAAAACTGTTTTTT CASSLGDAGVYEKLFF NA TRBJ1-4 16 TRBV5-6 few